Listed below are T cell receptor beta chains from one sample, sequenced in a study of blood T cell repertoires in COVID-19. Sequenced by immunoSEQ multiplex PCR; TCRdb stores in-frame clones only, minus some. The sample lists about 90,000 clones, about 91% occurring once. Sample: peripheral blood. The receptors stem from a human donor with active COVID-19. The donor label of this sample is uncertain. The CDR3 runs from the conserved cysteine through the conserved F or W. A D gene is named only where the DNA matches it firmly. Only part of the rows carry a size: once, few, many, or a class if the clone is expanded.

length: 15
V: TRBV6-5
J: TRBJ1-4
D: TRBD1
size: once
DNA: TGTGCCAGCAGTTTCGGCGACAGGGGGAATGAAAAACTGTTTTTT
CDR3: CASSFGDRGNEKLFF

length: 20
V: TRBV7-3
J: TRBJ1-5
D: TRBD1
size: NA
DNA: TGTGCCAGCAGCTCATGGTGGACAGGTTTTTTTTGGCATGGCAATCAGCCCCAGCATTTT
CDR3: CASSSWWTGFFWHGNQPQHF

length: 15
V: TRBV6-2/TRBV6-3
J: TRBJ2-3
D: TRBD2
size: NA
DNA: TGTGCCAGCAGTGGGACTAGCGGGGGGAGTGGTACGCAGTATTTT
CDR3: CASSGTSGGSGTQYF

length: 15
V: TRBV5-1
J: TRBJ1-1
D: TRBD1
size: NA
DNA: TGCGCCAGCAGCTCATGGACAGGGCCGAACACTGAAGCTTTCTTT
CDR3: CASSSWTGPNTEAFF

length: 16
V: TRBV7-9
J: TRBJ1-6
D: TRBD1
size: NA
DNA: TGTGCCAGCAGCGGAAGAGGGGGCGCCTATAATTCACCCCTCCACTTT
CDR3: CASSGRGGAYNSPLHF

length: 17
V: TRBV6-1
J: TRBJ1-4
D: NA
size: NA
DNA: TGTGCCAGCAGTGAACCCCCCAACAGGTCCGGCGGTGAAAAACTGTTTTTT
CDR3: CASSEPPNRSGGEKLFF

length: 14
V: TRBV2
J: TRBJ2-1
D: TRBD2
size: NA
DNA: TGTGCCAGCAGTGCGAAGCGGGGGTCTAGTGAGCAGTTCTTC
CDR3: CASSAKRGSSEQFF

length: 16
V: TRBV10-3
J: TRBJ1-6
D: NA
size: few
DNA: TGTGCCATCAGTGAGTCAGTGACGGCCCTCGGGTCACCCCTCCACTTT
CDR3: CAISESVTALGSPLHF

length: 14
V: TRBV20-1
J: TRBJ2-4
D: TRBD1
size: NA
DNA: TGCAGTGCTAGTGCGGACAGGGGGCAAAACATTCAGTACTTC
CDR3: CSASADRGQNIQYF

length: 17
V: TRBV9
J: TRBJ1-3
D: NA
size: NA
DNA: TGTGCCAGCAGCGTAGGGTCGCAGAGACATACTGGAAACACCATATATTTT
CDR3: CASSVGSQRHTGNTIYF

length: 13
V: TRBV5-6
J: TRBJ1-2
D: TRBD1
size: NA
DNA: TGTGCCAGCAGCTTGGACAGGGGCGATGGCTACACCTTC
CDR3: CASSLDRGDGYTF

length: 14
V: TRBV7-2
J: TRBJ1-5
D: NA
size: NA
DNA: TGTGCCAGCAGCTTAGTCAGGGAAGGTCAGCCCCAGCATTTT
CDR3: CASSLVREGQPQHF

length: 15
V: TRBV18
J: TRBJ2-1
D: TRBD1
size: NA
DNA: TGTGCCAGCTCACCGGGGACAGGCCACGACAATGAGCAGTTCTTC
CDR3: CASSPGTGHDNEQFF

length: 15
V: TRBV4-2
J: TRBJ1-2
D: NA
size: few
DNA: TGTGCCAGCAGCCAGGAGGCAGGGGAAATTAATGGCTACACCTTC
CDR3: CASSQEAGEINGYTF

length: 14
V: TRBV29-1
J: TRBJ2-2
D: NA
size: NA
DNA: TGCAGCGTTGACGGCGGCCTGGGTCCCGGGGAGCTGTTTTTT
CDR3: CSVDGGLGPGELFF

length: 16
V: TRBV9
J: TRBJ2-1
D: TRBD2
size: NA
DNA: TGTGCCAGCAGCGTATGGCTTAGCGGGGGGGAAAATGAGCAGTTCTTC
CDR3: CASSVWLSGGENEQFF

length: 13
V: TRBV7-7
J: TRBJ2-1
D: NA
size: NA
DNA: TGTGCCAGCAGCGCTCACAGCTACAATGAGCAGTTCTTC
CDR3: CASSAHSYNEQFF

length: 14
V: TRBV6-5
J: TRBJ2-7
D: TRBD2
size: NA
DNA: TGTGCCAGCAGTTGGACTAGCGGTTTCGTAGAGCAGTACTTC
CDR3: CASSWTSGFVEQYF

length: 17
V: TRBV7-8
J: TRBJ1-6
D: NA
size: NA
DNA: TGTGCCAGCAGCTTAGGGGGGGGTCACTCCTATAATTCACCCCTCCACTTT
CDR3: CASSLGGGHSYNSPLHF

length: 18
V: TRBV11-2
J: TRBJ2-3
D: NA
size: NA
DNA: TGTGCCAGCAGCTTAGATCGGGCATTTAGCGCCCCCGAGGATACGCAGTATTTT
CDR3: CASSLDRAFSAPEDTQYF

length: 16
V: TRBV18
J: TRBJ2-5
D: NA
size: NA
DNA: TGTGCCAGCTCAAACAAAAGAACAGTGATGGGAGAGACCCAGTACTTC
CDR3: CASSNKRTVMGETQYF

length: 15
V: TRBV19
J: TRBJ2-7
D: TRBD2
size: NA
DNA: TGTGCCAGTAGTCGACTAGCGGGGTACCTTGACGAGCAGTACTTC
CDR3: CASSRLAGYLDEQYF

length: 14
V: TRBV7-2
J: TRBJ2-3
D: TRBD2
size: NA
DNA: TGTGCCAGCAGCCCAGCGGGGGGGCCGAATACGCAGTATTTT
CDR3: CASSPAGGPNTQYF

length: 15
V: TRBV6-5
J: TRBJ1-1
D: NA
size: NA
DNA: TGTGCCAGCAAAAAAGAAGGGGTACGGGACACTGAAGCTTTCTTT
CDR3: CASKKEGVRDTEAFF

length: 12
V: TRBV19
J: TRBJ1-2
D: TRBD1
size: NA
DNA: TGTGCCAGTGGGGACAGGGTTTATGGCTACACCTTC
CDR3: CASGDRVYGYTF

length: 13
V: TRBV12-3/TRBV12-4
J: TRBJ1-2
D: TRBD1
size: NA
DNA: TGTGCCAGCAGTCCGACAGGGGGCTATGGCTACACCTTC
CDR3: CASSPTGGYGYTF

length: 11
V: TRBV6-5
J: TRBJ2-7
D: TRBD1
size: NA
DNA: TGTGCCAGCAGTCACGGACAGGTTAAGTACTTC
CDR3: CASSHGQVKYF

length: 14
V: TRBV4-1
J: TRBJ2-3
D: NA
size: NA
DNA: TGCGCCAGCAGCCAAGGGGCTAGCACAGATACGCAGTATTTT
CDR3: CASSQGASTDTQYF

length: 18
V: TRBV7-9
J: TRBJ2-3
D: TRBD2
size: NA
DNA: TGTGCCAGCAGCACCGGCCTAGCGGGGGGGATAGGCACAGATACGCAGTATTTT
CDR3: CASSTGLAGGIGTDTQYF

length: 15
V: TRBV6-9
J: TRBJ2-3
D: NA
size: NA
DNA: TGTGCCAGCAGTTGGGACTCCCCAAGCGGGGATACGCAGTATTTT
CDR3: CASSWDSPSGDTQYF

length: 14
V: TRBV6-5
J: TRBJ1-5
D: NA
size: NA
DNA: TGTGCCAGCAACCACGGAGGGGTCAATCAGCCCCAGCATTTT
CDR3: CASNHGGVNQPQHF

length: 14
V: TRBV28
J: TRBJ2-7
D: TRBD1
size: NA
DNA: TGTGCCAGCAGCCGGACAGGGTTCTCCTACGAGCAGTACTTC
CDR3: CASSRTGFSYEQYF

length: 13
V: TRBV18
J: TRBJ1-2
D: TRBD1
size: NA
DNA: TGTGCCAGCTCACCGCGGACAGGGGATGGCTACACCTTC
CDR3: CASSPRTGDGYTF

length: 15
V: TRBV7-2
J: TRBJ2-7
D: TRBD2
size: NA
DNA: TGTGCCAGCAGCTTGGCTAGCGGGGTGAACGCCGAGCAGTACTTC
CDR3: CASSLASGVNAEQYF

length: 16
V: TRBV4-3
J: TRBJ2-3
D: NA
size: NA
DNA: TGCGCCAGCAGCTCGCCACCCGGGGGAGAGGCAGATACGCAGTATTTT
CDR3: CASSSPPGGEADTQYF

length: 16
V: TRBV6-2/TRBV6-3
J: TRBJ2-1
D: TRBD2
size: NA
DNA: TGTGCCAGCAGTTGGACACTAGCGGGGCGCGACAATGAGCAGTTCTTC
CDR3: CASSWTLAGRDNEQFF

length: 14
V: TRBV5-1
J: TRBJ2-7
D: NA
size: NA
DNA: TGCGCCAGCAGCTCACTCGAGGTCCAGACGTTACAGTACTTC
CDR3: CASSSLEVQTLQYF

length: 15
V: TRBV2
J: TRBJ2-3
D: NA
size: NA
DNA: TGTGCCAGCAGTGTTGGGGGGGCGGGCACAGATACGCAGTATTTT
CDR3: CASSVGGAGTDTQYF

length: 16
V: TRBV6-2/TRBV6-3
J: TRBJ2-5
D: TRBD2
size: NA
DNA: TGTGCCAGCAGTTCGGGTCTCTGGGAGGGTGCAGAGACCCAGTACTTC
CDR3: CASSSGLWEGAETQYF

length: 18
V: TRBV7-2
J: TRBJ2-6
D: TRBD2
size: NA
DNA: TGTGCCAGCAGCTTAGGTGGACTAGCGGTGGCTGGGGCCAACGTCCTGACTTTC
CDR3: CASSLGGLAVAGANVLTF

length: 16
V: TRBV7-9
J: TRBJ1-2
D: TRBD1
size: NA
DNA: TGTGCCAGCAGCTCTAACAGGGGGTCCACTAACTATGGCTACACCTTC
CDR3: CASSSNRGSTNYGYTF

length: 14
V: TRBV2
J: TRBJ2-5
D: TRBD1
size: NA
DNA: TGTGCCAGCAGTGAGGACAGGGACGTAGAGACCCAGTACTTC
CDR3: CASSEDRDVETQYF

length: 15
V: TRBV19
J: TRBJ1-3
D: NA
size: NA
DNA: TGTGCCAGTAGTACTCAGGGGTTCTCTGGAAACACCATATATTTT
CDR3: CASSTQGFSGNTIYF

length: 19
V: TRBV10-3
J: TRBJ2-2
D: TRBD2
size: NA
DNA: TGTGCCATCAGTAGACCCTTTAGCGGGGGGGCCAAGGACACCGGGGAGCTGTTTTTT
CDR3: CAISRPFSGGAKDTGELFF

length: 15
V: TRBV7-2
J: TRBJ2-2
D: TRBD2
size: once
DNA: TGTGCCAGCAGCTTCGGGGGGTCGAACACCGGGGAGCTGTTTTTT
CDR3: CASSFGGSNTGELFF

length: 16
V: TRBV6-2/TRBV6-3
J: TRBJ1-1
D: TRBD1
size: NA
DNA: TGTGCCAGCAGTCCCGGGACAGGTCAAGCCAACACTGAAGCTTTCTTT
CDR3: CASSPGTGQANTEAFF

length: 16
V: TRBV9
J: TRBJ2-7
D: TRBD1
size: once
DNA: TGTGCCAGCAGCGACTCCGCCGGGACAGGGGAGGTCGAGCAGTACTTC
CDR3: CASSDSAGTGEVEQYF

length: 13
V: TRBV6-5
J: TRBJ2-5
D: NA
size: once
DNA: TGTGCCAGCGGGAAGCGGACCCAAGAGACCCAGTACTTC
CDR3: CASGKRTQETQYF

length: 19
V: TRBV11-2
J: TRBJ1-6
D: NA
size: NA
DNA: TGTGCCAGCAGCTTACTCTTTTCGGCAGGGCGATTAGATAGTAGACCCCTCCACTTT
CDR3: CASSLLFSAGRLDSRPLHF

length: 13
V: TRBV7-2
J: TRBJ2-5
D: NA
size: NA
DNA: TGTGCCAGCAGCCCAGGACAGAAAGAGACCCAGTACTTC
CDR3: CASSPGQKETQYF

length: 13
V: TRBV6-1
J: TRBJ2-7
D: NA
size: NA
DNA: TGTGCCAGCAGTGAAAGCGGCAGTCTGGAGCAGTACTTC
CDR3: CASSESGSLEQYF

length: 13
V: TRBV6-5
J: TRBJ1-2
D: TRBD1
size: once
DNA: TGTGCCAGCAGACTCAGGGGGCTTAGTGGCTACACCTTC
CDR3: CASRLRGLSGYTF

length: 13
V: TRBV15
J: TRBJ1-1
D: NA
size: NA
DNA: TGTGCCACCAGCAGAGATTGGGGGGGGACAGCTTTCTTT
CDR3: CATSRDWGGTAFF

length: 15
V: TRBV7-9
J: TRBJ2-1
D: TRBD2
size: once
DNA: TGTGCCAGCGAGGGACTAGCGGGGGACTACAATGAGCAGTTCTTC
CDR3: CASEGLAGDYNEQFF

length: 16
V: TRBV5-5
J: TRBJ2-1
D: TRBD2
size: NA
DNA: TGTGCCAGCCAACGGGACGGGGGGTTCTCCTACAATGAGCAGTTCTTC
CDR3: CASQRDGGFSYNEQFF